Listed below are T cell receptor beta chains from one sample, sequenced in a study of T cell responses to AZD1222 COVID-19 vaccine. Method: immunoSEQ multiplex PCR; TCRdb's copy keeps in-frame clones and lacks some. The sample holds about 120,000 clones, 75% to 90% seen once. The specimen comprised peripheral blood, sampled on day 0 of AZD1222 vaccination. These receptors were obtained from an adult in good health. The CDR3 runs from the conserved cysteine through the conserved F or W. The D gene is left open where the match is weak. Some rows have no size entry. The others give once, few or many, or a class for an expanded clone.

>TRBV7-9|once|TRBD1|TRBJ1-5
TGTGCCAGCAGACCAGGGGGCATAGGCAATCAGCCCCAGCATTTT
CASRPGGIGNQPQHF
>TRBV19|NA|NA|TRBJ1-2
TGTGCCAGTAGTATACAGGGACACGGCTACACCTTC
CASSIQGHGYTF
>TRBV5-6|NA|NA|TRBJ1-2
TGTGCCAGCAGCTTGGGAAGGCGTGACTATGGCTACACCTTC
CASSLGRRDYGYTF
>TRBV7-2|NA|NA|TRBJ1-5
TGTGCCAGCAGCCCAAGTGGTGATCAGCCCCAGCATTTT
CASSPSGDQPQHF
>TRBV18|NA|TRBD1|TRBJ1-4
TGTGCCAGCTCACCACCGGCGACAGGGATTGAAAAACTGTTTTTT
CASSPPATGIEKLFF
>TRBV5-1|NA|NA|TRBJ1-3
TGCGCCAGCAGCTTGGTGGGACACCAATACGGAAACACCATATATTTT
CASSLVGHQYGNTIYF
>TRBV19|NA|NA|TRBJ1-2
TGTGCCAGTAGGCTCAATTATGGGGACTATGGCTACACCTTC
CASRLNYGDYGYTF
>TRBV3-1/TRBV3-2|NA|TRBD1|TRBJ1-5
TGTGCCAGCAGCCAGAGGACAGGGGAACAGCCCCAGCATTTT
CASSQRTGEQPQHF
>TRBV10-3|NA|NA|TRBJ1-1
TGTGCCCTCCGACAGGACGGAAACACTGAAGCTTTCTTT
CALRQDGNTEAFF
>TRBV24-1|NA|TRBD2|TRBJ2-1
TGTGCCACCAGTGATCCTAGCGGCGATGAGCAGTTCTTC
CATSDPSGDEQFF
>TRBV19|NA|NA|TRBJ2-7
TGTGCCAGTAGTATAGATCCCCAGTGGGAGCAGTACTTC
CASSIDPQWEQYF
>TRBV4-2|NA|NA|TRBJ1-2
TGTGCCAGCAGCCAAGATGCGGTAATCGGCCCTGGCTACACCTTC
CASSQDAVIGPGYTF
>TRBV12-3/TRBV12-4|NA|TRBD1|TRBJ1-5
TGTGCCAGCAGTGACAGGGGTCAGCCCCAGCATTTT
CASSDRGQPQHF
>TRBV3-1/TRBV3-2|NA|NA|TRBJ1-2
TGTGCCAGCAGCCAAGATTTGGGTGGCTACACCTTC
CASSQDLGGYTF
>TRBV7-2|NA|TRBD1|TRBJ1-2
TGTGCCAGCAGCAAGAGGCAGGGGGAAAACTATGGCTACACCTTC
CASSKRQGENYGYTF
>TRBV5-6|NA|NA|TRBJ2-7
TGTGCCAGCAGCTTTGAATACGAGCAGTACTTC
CASSFEYEQYF
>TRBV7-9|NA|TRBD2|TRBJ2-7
TGTGCCAGCAGCTGGGCTGGGACTAGCGGGAGTTACGAGCAGTACTTC
CASSWAGTSGSYEQYF
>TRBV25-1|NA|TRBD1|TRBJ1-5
TGTGCCAGCAGTGAAAAAACTATGGGACAGAGAGATCAGCCCCAGCATTTT
CASSEKTMGQRDQPQHF
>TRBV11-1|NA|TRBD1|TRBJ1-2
TGTGCCAGCAGCTCCCGGACAGGGGGCAACGGCTACACCTTC
CASSSRTGGNGYTF
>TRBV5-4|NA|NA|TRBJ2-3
TGTGCCAGCAGCGCACCGAAAGGAGACCCCGCGATTAAGCAGTATTTT
CASSAPKGDPAIKQYF
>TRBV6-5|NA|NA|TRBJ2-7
TGTGCCAGCAGCAAAGGACAGACCCCCTACGAGCAGTACTTC
CASSKGQTPYEQYF
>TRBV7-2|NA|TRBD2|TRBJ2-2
TGTGCCAGCAGCCCCATCGGGCTAGCGGGAGGGAGGACCGGGGAGCTGTTTTTT
CASSPIGLAGGRTGELFF
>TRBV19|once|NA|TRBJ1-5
TGTGCCAGTGGGCCTCGACAGTATAGCAATCAGCCCCAGCATTTT
CASGPRQYSNQPQHF
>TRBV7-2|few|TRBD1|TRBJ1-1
TGTGCCAGCAGCCCGTACCCAGGGGGCAGAGCTGAAGCTTTCTTT
CASSPYPGGRAEAFF
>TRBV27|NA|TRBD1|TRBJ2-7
TGTGCCAGCAGTTTTACAGGGGGCTGGTCCTACGAGCAGTACTTC
CASSFTGGWSYEQYF
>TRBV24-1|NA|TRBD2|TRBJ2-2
TGTGCCACCAGTGAGAATAACGGACTAGCGGGGGCCTCGAACACCGGGGAGCTGTTTTTT
CATSENNGLAGASNTGELFF
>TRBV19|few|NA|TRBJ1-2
TGTGCCAGTAGTATAGAAGGGTCCTATGGCTACACCTTC
CASSIEGSYGYTF
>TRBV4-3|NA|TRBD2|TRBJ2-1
TGCGCCAGCAGCCAGTTATCTCCGGGACTAGCGGGAAGCGAGCAGTTCTTC
CASSQLSPGLAGSEQFF
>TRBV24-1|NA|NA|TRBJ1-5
TGTGAACCAAATCAGTTGACTCAGCCCCAGCATTTT
CEPNQLTQPQHF
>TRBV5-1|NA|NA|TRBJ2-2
TGCGCCAGCAGTTATACCGGGACAAAGAACACCGGGGAGCTGTTTTTT
CASSYTGTKNTGELFF
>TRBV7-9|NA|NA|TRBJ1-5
TGTGCCAGCAGCATAAAACATCGTCAGCCCCAGCATTTT
CASSIKHRQPQHF
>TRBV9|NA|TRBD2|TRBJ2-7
TGTGCCAGCAGCCCCCAGGGAGGGGTACACGAGCAGTACTTC
CASSPQGGVHEQYF
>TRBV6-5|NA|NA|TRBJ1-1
TGTGCCAGCAGTTACTCATTCCTCACTGAAGCTTTCTTT
CASSYSFLTEAFF
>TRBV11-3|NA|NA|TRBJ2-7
TGTGCCAGCAGCTTAGGGGTATCGCGGGCGACTTACGAGCAGTACTTC
CASSLGVSRATYEQYF
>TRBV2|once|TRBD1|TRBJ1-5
TGTGCCAGCAAGGGGAGCGTTCCGGGACAGGGGGGAGGCAATCAGCCCCAGCATTTT
CASKGSVPGQGGGNQPQHF
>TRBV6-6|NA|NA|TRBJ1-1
TGTGCCAGCAGTACGACAGAGAGTGAAGCTTTCTTT
CASSTTESEAFF
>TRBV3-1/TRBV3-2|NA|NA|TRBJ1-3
TGTGCCAGCAGCCAAGTGAGATCCTCTGGAAACACCATATATTTT
CASSQVRSSGNTIYF
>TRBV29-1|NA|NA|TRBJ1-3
TGCAGCGCAAAGGACGGGGGAAACACCATATATTTT
CSAKDGGNTIYF
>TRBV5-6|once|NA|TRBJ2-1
TGTGCCAGCAGCTTGGCCGGGAGTAACTACAATGAGCAGTTCTTC
CASSLAGSNYNEQFF
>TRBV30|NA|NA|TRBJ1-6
TGTGCCTGGAGCATTACAACGGGGGGGTCTCTGGTTTCACCCCTCCACTTT
CAWSITTGGSLVSPLHF
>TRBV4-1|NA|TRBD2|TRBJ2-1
TGCGCCAGCAGCCTCGGAGAGCGGGATAGATACAATGAGCAGTTCTTC
CASSLGERDRYNEQFF
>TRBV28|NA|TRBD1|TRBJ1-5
TGTGCCAGCAGACTAACACAGGGGTCGGGCAATCAGCCCCAGCATTTT
CASRLTQGSGNQPQHF
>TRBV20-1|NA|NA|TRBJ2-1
TGCAGTGCTAGTCGGGTTAGCTCCTACAATGAGCAGTTCTTC
CSASRVSSYNEQFF
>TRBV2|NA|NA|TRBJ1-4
TGTGCCAGCAGTCCGTTATCAACTAATGAAAAACTGTTTTTT
CASSPLSTNEKLFF
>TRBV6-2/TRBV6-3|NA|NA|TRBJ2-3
TGTGCCAGCAGTCTTCTTCCGGGCAGGACGAGGAGCACAGATACGCAGTATTTT
CASSLLPGRTRSTDTQYF
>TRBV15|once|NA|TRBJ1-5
TGTGCCACCAGCAGGGTGACGACAGGTAGCAATCAGCCCCAGCATTTT
CATSRVTTGSNQPQHF
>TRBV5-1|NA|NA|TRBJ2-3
TGCGCCAGCAGCGAGCAGGGGACAGATACGCAGTATTTT
CASSEQGTDTQYF
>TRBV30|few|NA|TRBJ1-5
TGTGCCTGGAGTGGGGGGAGCAATCAGCCCCAGCATTTT
CAWSGGSNQPQHF
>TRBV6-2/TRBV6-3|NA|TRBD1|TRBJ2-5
TGTGCCAGCAGTTCCTTGACAGGGCAAGAGACCCAGTACTTC
CASSSLTGQETQYF
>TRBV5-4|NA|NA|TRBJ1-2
TGTGCCAGCAGCTCGGTAAAAGCAGGGCCCTATGGCTACACCTTC
CASSSVKAGPYGYTF
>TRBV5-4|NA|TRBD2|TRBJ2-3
TGTGCCAGCAGACCTGGACTAGATCGTGCAGATACGCAGTATTTT
CASRPGLDRADTQYF
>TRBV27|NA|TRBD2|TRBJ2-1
TGTGCCAGCAGACCGACTAGCGGGGCCAACAATGAGCAGTTCTTC
CASRPTSGANNEQFF
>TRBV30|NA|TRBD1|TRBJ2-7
TGTGCCTGGAGACCTGGGGGACAGGGAGCCTATAACGAGCAGTACTTC
CAWRPGGQGAYNEQYF
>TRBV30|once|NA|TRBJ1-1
TGTGCCTGGAGTCCCCGGGGTAACACTGAAGCTTTCTTT
CAWSPRGNTEAFF
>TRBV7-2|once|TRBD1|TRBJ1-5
TGTGCCAGCAGCTTAGGGGGGGCAACAGGGGTGCGGCCCCAGCATTTT
CASSLGGATGVRPQHF